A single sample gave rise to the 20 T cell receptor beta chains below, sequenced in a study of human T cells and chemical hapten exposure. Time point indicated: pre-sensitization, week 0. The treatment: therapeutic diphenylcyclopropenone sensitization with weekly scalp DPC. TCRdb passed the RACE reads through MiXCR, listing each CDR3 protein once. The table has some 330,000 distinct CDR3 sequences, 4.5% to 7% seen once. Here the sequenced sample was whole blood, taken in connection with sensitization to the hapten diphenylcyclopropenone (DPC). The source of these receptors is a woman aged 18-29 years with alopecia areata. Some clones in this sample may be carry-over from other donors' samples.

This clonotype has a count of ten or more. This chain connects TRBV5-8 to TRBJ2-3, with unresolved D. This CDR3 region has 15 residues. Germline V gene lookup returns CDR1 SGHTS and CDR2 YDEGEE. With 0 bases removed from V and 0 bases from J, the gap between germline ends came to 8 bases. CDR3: CASSLDVSSTDTQYF. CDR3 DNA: TGTGCCAGCAGCTTGGACGTCAGTAGCACAGATACGCAGTATTTT.

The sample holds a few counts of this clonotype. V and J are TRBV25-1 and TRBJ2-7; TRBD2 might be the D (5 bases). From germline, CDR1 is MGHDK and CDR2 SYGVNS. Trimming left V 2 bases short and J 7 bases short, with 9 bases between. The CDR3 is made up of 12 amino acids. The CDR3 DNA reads TGTGCCAGCAGTGAAAGGGAGTGGGAGCAGTACTTC. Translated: CASSEREWEQYF.

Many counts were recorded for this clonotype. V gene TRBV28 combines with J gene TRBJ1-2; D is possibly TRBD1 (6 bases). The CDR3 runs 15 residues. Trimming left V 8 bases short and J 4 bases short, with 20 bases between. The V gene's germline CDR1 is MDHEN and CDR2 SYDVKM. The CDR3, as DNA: TGTGCCAGCTTCATGGCAGGGGAAGGGGGCTATGGCTACACCTTC. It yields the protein CASFMAGEGGYGYTF.

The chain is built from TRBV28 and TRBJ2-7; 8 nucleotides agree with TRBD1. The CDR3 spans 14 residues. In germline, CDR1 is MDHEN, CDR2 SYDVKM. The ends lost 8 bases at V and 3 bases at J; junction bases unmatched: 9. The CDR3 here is CASRPTGGDYEQYF. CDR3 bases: TGTGCCAGCCGTCCTACAGGGGGTGACTACGAGCAGTACTTC.

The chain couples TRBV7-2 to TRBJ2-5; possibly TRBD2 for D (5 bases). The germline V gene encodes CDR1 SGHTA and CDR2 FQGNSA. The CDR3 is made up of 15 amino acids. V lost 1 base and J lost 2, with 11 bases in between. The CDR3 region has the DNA TGTGCCAGCAGCTTAGAGGACTGGTTACAAGAGACCCAGTACTTC. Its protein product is CASSLEDWLQETQYF.

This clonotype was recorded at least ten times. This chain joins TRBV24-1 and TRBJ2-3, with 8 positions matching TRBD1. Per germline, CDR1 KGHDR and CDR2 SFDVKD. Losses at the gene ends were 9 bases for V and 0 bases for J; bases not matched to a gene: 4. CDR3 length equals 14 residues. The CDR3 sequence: CATGGDRSTDTQYF. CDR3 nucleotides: TGTGCCACCGGCGGGGACAGGAGCACAGATACGCAGTATTTT.

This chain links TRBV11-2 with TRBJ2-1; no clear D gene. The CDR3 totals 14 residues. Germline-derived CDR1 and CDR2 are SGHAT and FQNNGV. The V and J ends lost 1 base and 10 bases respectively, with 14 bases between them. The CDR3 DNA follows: TGTGCCAGCAGCTTAGTTAGTGGGATCTCGGAGCAGTTCTTC. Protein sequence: CASSLVSGISEQFF.

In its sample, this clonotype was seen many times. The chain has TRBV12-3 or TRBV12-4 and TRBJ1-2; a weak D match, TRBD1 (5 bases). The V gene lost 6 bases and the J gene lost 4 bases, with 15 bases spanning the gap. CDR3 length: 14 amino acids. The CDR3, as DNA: TGTGCCAGCAGCCCCGTTGAGACAGCCTATGGCTACACCTTC. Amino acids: CASSPVETAYGYTF.

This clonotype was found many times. Written as DNA, the CDR3 is TGTGCCAGCACAATCGGAAGCCGGCATCAGCCCCAGCATTTT. Translating gives CASTIGSRHQPQHF. V gene TRBV28 combines with J gene TRBJ1-5; no reliable D call. Germline CDR1 is MDHEN and CDR2 is SYDVKM. V was trimmed by 7 bases and J by 5 bases, leaving 15 bases between them. This CDR3 spans 14 amino acids.

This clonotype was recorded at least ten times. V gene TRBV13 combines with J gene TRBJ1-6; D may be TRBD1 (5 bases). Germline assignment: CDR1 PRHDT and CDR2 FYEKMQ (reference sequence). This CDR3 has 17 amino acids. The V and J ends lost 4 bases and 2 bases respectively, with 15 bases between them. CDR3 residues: CASSSNQGRAYNSPLHF. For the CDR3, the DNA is TGTGCCAGCAGCTCCAATCAGGGTAGAGCCTATAATTCACCCCTCCACTTT. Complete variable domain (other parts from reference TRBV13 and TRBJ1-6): AAGVIQSPRHLIKEKRETATLKCYPIPRHDTVYWYQQGPGQDPQFLISFYEKMQSDKGSIPDRFSAQQFSDYHSELNMSSLELGDSALYFCASSSNQGRAYNSPLHFGNGTRLTVT.

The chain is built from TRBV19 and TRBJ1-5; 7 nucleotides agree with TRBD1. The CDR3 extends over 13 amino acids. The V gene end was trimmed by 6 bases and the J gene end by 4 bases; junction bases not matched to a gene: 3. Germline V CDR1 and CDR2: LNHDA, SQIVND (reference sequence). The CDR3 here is CASSGTENQPQHF. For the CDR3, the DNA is TGTGCCAGTAGCGGGACAGAAAATCAGCCCCAGCATTTT. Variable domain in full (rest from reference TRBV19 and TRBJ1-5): DGGITQSPKYLFRKEGQNVTLSCEQNLNHDAMYWYRQDPGQGLRLIYYSQIVNDFQKGDIAEGYSVSREKKESFPLTVTSAQKNPTAFYLCASSGTENQPQHFGDGTRLSIL.

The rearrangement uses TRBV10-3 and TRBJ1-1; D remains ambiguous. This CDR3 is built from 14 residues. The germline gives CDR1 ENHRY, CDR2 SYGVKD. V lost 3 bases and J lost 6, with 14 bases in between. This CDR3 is CAISDQDWKPEAFF. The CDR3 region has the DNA TGTGCCATCAGTGACCAGGACTGGAAACCTGAAGCTTTCTTT.

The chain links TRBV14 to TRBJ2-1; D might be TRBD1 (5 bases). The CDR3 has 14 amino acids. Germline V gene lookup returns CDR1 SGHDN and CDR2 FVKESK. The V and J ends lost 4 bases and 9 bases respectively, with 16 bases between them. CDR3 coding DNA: TGTGCCAGCAGCCGAGTGGGGCAATCCAGTGAGCAGTTCTTC. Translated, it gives CASSRVGQSSEQFF. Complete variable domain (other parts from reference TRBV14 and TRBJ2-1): EAGVTQFPSHSVIEKGQTVTLRCDPISGHDNLYWYRRVMGKEIKFLLHFVKESKQDESGMPNNRFLAERTGGTYSTLKVQPAELEDSGVYFCASSRVGQSSEQFFGPGTRLTVL.

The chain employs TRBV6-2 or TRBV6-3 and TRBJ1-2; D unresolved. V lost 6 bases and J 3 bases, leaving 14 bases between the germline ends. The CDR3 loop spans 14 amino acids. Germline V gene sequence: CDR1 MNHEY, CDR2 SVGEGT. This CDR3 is CASRDDTGDYGYTF. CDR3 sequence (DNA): TGTGCCAGCAGGGACGACACCGGCGACTATGGCTACACCTTC.

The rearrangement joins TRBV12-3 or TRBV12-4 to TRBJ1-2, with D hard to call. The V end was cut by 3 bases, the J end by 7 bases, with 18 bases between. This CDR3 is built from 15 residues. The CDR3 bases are TGTGCCAGCAGTTTGGTAGGAGGGTGGAAAGGTGGCTACACCTTC. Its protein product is CASSLVGGWKGGYTF.

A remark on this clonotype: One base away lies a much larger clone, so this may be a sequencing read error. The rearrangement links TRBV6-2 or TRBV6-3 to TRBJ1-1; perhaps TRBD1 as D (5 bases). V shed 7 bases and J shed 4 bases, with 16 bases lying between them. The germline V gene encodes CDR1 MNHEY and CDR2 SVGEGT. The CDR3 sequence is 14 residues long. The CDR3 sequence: CASNPGISSTEAFF. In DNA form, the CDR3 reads TGTGCCAGCAATCCAGGGATTTCGAGCACTGAAGCTTTCTTT.

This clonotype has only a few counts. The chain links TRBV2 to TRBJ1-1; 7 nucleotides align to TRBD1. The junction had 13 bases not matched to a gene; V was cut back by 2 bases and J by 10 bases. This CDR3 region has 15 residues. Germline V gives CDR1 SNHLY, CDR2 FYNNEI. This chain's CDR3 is CASSETPRQGVSAFF. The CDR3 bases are TGTGCCAGCAGTGAAACACCTCGACAGGGTGTGTCAGCTTTCTTT.

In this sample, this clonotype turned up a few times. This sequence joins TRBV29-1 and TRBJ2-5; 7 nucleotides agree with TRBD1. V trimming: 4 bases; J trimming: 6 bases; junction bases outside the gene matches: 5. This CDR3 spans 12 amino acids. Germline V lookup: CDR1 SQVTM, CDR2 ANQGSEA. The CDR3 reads CSVGGGGKTQYF. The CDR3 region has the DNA TGCAGCGTTGGAGGGGGCGGAAAGACCCAGTACTTC.

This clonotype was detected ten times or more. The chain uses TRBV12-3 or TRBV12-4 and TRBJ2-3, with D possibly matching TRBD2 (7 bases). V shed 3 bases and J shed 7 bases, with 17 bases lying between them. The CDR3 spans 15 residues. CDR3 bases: TGTGCCAGCAGTTTCGGGGGGCCGGACGCGAATACGCAGTATTTT. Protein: CASSFGGPDANTQYF.

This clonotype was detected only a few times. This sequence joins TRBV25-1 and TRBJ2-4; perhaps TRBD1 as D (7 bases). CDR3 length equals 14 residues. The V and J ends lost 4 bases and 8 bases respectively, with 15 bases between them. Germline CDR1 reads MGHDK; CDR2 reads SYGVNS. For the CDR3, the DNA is TGTGCCAGCAGTGCCGGGACTCAGGGGGACATTCAGTACTTC. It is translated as CASSAGTQGDIQYF.